Listed here are 29 T cell receptor beta chains from one sample, sequenced in a study of cytomegalovirus exposure and HLA in healthy donors. Only in-frame clones appear in the TCRdb table, and some are missing; sequencing was by immunoSEQ multiplex PCR. This sample has a few hundred thousand clones, with approximately 80% found just once. Input material: PBMCs. The receptors here all came from a woman between 25 and 40 years old in good health and CMV-seropositive.

The sample holds many counts of this clone. Different DNA sequences within this sample yield the same CDR3. J is TRBJ2-1 and V is TRBV2; 9 nucleotides match TRBD2. Per germline, CDR1 SNHLY and CDR2 FYNNEI. There are 14 residues in the CDR3. Unmatched junction bases numbered 0, after V lost 2 bases and J lost 4 bases. The CDR3 protein is CASSELAGYNEQFF. CDR3 DNA: TGTGCCAGCAGTGAACTAGCGGGATACAATGAGCAGTTCTTC.

The rearrangement links TRBV6-1 to TRBJ2-7; weak D call: TRBD2 (6 bases). The CDR3 loop spans 14 amino acids. From germline, CDR1 is MNHNS and CDR2 SASEGT. V gave up 7 bases and J gave up 6 bases, with 19 bases separating them. The chain's CDR3 is CASTGTDSMTEQYF. The CDR3 DNA is TGTGCCAGCACCGGGACTGACTCCATGACCGAGCAGTACTTC.

This chain joins TRBV2 and TRBJ2-3; TRBD1 or TRBD2 may be the D gene (5 bases each). V lost 0 bases and J lost 3, with 7 bases in between. This CDR3 has 14 amino acids. Germline V CDR1 and CDR2: SNHLY, FYNNEI. CDR3 protein: CASSEAWGTDTQYF. The CDR3 bases are TGTGCCAGCAGTGAAGCATGGGGGACAGATACGCAGTATTTT.

This chain connects TRBV4-1 to TRBJ2-7; possibly TRBD1 for D (5 bases). Looked up from germline, CDR1 is MGHRA and CDR2 is YSYEKL. The CDR3 is 14 residues long. The V and J ends lost 1 base and 4 bases respectively, with 11 bases between them. The DNA for the CDR3 is TGCGCCAGCAGCCAAGTCGGGCAGGGATACGAGCAGTACTTC. Translated, it gives CASSQVGQGYEQYF.

As to this clone: The same CDR3 arises from other DNA sequences in this sample as well. The chain joins TRBV5-4 to TRBJ2-1; D may be TRBD2 (5 bases). CDR3 size: 14 residues. Germline V gene data show CDR1 as SGHNT and CDR2 as YYREEE (reference sequence). The germline V and J ends were trimmed by 1 base and 4 bases, with 9 bases remaining between them. CDR3 protein: CASSLTSGYNEQFF. The CDR3 bases are TGTGCCAGCAGCTTGACAAGCGGTTACAATGAGCAGTTCTTC.

V gene TRBV2 combines with J gene TRBJ2-4; TRBD1 agrees at 7 bases. This CDR3 contains 16 residues. V was clipped by 2 bases and J by 7 bases; unmatched bases: 11. Germline V gene data show CDR1 as SNHLY and CDR2 as FYNNEI. CDR3: CASSEWLLTGTNIQYF. CDR3 DNA: TGTGCCAGCAGTGAATGGCTCTTGACAGGGACCAACATTCAGTACTTC.

The gene calls are TRBV27 and TRBJ2-3, with D possibly being TRBD2 (6 bases). V lost 3 bases and J 0 bases, leaving 16 bases between the germline ends. Germline lookup yields CDR1 MNHEY and CDR2 SMNVEV (reference sequence). This CDR3 comprises 17 residues. The CDR3 DNA reads as TGTGCCAGCAGTTTGGTCGGGACTGACCTTAGCACAGATACGCAGTATTTT. Translating gives CASSLVGTDLSTDTQYF.

The rearrangement joins TRBV27 to TRBJ1-2; TRBD1 is a possible D gene (5 bases). This CDR3 contains 18 residues. Germline V gene data show CDR1 as MNHEY and CDR2 as SMNVEV (reference sequence). V shed 6 bases and J shed 4 bases, with 27 bases lying between them. The CDR3 loop is CASSQRGLDTSPGYGYTF. CDR3 in DNA: TGTGCCAGCAGCCAGCGAGGTCTGGACACCTCCCCAGGCTATGGCTACACCTTC.

A few counts support this clone. This chain uses TRBV6-5 with TRBJ1-1; D remains ambiguous. CDR1 MNHEY and CDR2 SVGAGI come from the germline V gene. The CDR3 length is 14 residues. V was pared by 5 bases and J by 4 bases, with 14 bases between. As DNA, the CDR3 is TGTGCCAGCAGTCTAAATCGTGTTTCCACTGAAGCTTTCTTT. The encoded protein is CASSLNRVSTEAFF.

V and J are TRBV4-2 and TRBJ2-7; possible D gene TRBD2, 6 bases. V was clipped by 4 bases and J by 0 bases, with 19 bases between them. The CDR3 runs to 17 residues. CDR1 LGHNA and CDR2 YNFKEQ come from the germline V gene. CDR3 in DNA: TGTGCCAGCAGCCGACTCGTTATCGGAGGGTACTCCTACGAGCAGTACTTC. Translated: CASSRLVIGGYSYEQYF.

This chain connects TRBV7-2 to TRBJ2-5; TRBD2 agrees at 8 bases. The CDR3 loop spans 15 amino acids. Germline assignment: CDR1 SGHTA and CDR2 FQGNSA. J was trimmed by 5 bases and V by 1 base; bases with no gene match: 6. The CDR3 region has the DNA TGTGCCAGCAGCTTAGAGCCCGGGAGGGGGGAGACCCAGTACTTC. This translates into CASSLEPGRGETQYF.

The table lists this clone with a few counts. The chain carries TRBV2 and TRBJ1-2; possibly TRBD1 for D (5 bases). Germline values: CDR1 SNHLY, CDR2 FYNNEI. This CDR3 comprises 15 residues. V was trimmed by 1 base and J by 4 bases, leaving 13 bases between them. As DNA, the CDR3 is TGTGCCAGCAGTGAAGTCGGGGGGTTCAGCTATGGCTACACCTTC. Its translation: CASSEVGGFSYGYTF.

The chain joins TRBV27 to TRBJ2-1; possibly TRBD2 for D (6 bases). CDR1 MNHEY and CDR2 SMNVEV come from the germline V gene (reference sequence). The germline V and J ends were trimmed by 5 bases and 3 bases, with 26 bases remaining between them. The CDR3 runs 19 residues. In DNA form, the CDR3 reads TGTGCCAGCAGTCCGTTGGCCCGGGGGAAACTCCTGTTCTACAATGAGCAGTTCTTC. Amino acid sequence: CASSPLARGKLLFYNEQFF.

CDR3 DNA: TGTGCCAGCAGCGTAGCTGAGGGCCCCTATACCTTC. This sequence encodes CASSVAEGPYTF. J is TRBJ1-2 and V is TRBV9; D gene uncertain. Trimming cost V 0 bases and J 14 bases, with 14 bases left between them. This CDR3 contains 12 residues. In germline, CDR1 is SGDLS, CDR2 YYNGEE.

The gene calls are TRBV28 and TRBJ2-2; TRBD1 matches at 8 bases. Germline-derived CDR1 and CDR2 are MDHEN and SYDVKM. The CDR3 is 16 residues long. V gave up 4 bases and J gave up 4 bases; unmatched junction bases: 8. Written as DNA, the CDR3 is TGTGCCAGCAGTTCCCCAGGGGGCGCCTCCACCGGGGAGCTGTTTTTT. Residues: CASSSPGGASTGELFF.

This clone was observed a few times. The J gene is TRBJ2-7, the V gene TRBV2; 8 bases line up with TRBD2. CDR3 length: 15 amino acids. Germline V lookup: CDR1 SNHLY, CDR2 FYNNEI. V trimming: 6 bases; J trimming: 0 bases; junction bases outside the gene matches: 7. The CDR3 reads CASRRTSGDSYEQYF. CDR3 DNA: TGTGCCAGCAGGCGAACTAGCGGTGACTCCTACGAGCAGTACTTC.

V gene TRBV7-3 combines with J gene TRBJ2-2, with D perhaps given as TRBD1 or TRBD2 (6 bases each). CDR1 and CDR2 from the germline V gene are SGHTA and FQGTGA. The V and J ends lost 4 bases and 3 bases respectively, with 12 bases between them. The CDR3 length is 15 residues. The CDR3 spells CASSWRDTDTGELFF. CDR3 in DNA: TGTGCCAGCAGCTGGAGGGACACTGACACCGGGGAGCTGTTTTTT. Full variable domain (remainder filled in from reference TRBV7-3 and TRBJ2-2): GAGVSQTPSNKVTEKGKYVELRCDPISGHTALYWYRQSLGQGPEFLIYFQGTGAADDSGLPNDRFFAVRPEGSVSTLKIQRTERGDSAVYLCASSWRDTDTGELFFGEGSRLTVL.

The V call is TRBV6-6, the J call TRBJ2-7; possible D gene TRBD1, 6 bases. Germline V lookup: CDR1 MNHNY, CDR2 SVGAGI (reference sequence). The V end was cut by 6 bases, the J end by 5 bases, with 11 bases between. This CDR3 contains 12 residues. The CDR3, as DNA: TGTGCCAGCAGCTCAACAGGGAACGAGCAGTACTTC. It is translated as CASSSTGNEQYF.

This clone was counted a single time. This rearrangement joins TRBV4-1 to TRBJ1-2; no definite D call. V lost 1 base to trimming and J lost 9 bases, with 15 bases between them. The CDR3 covers 14 residues. The germline gives CDR1 MGHRA, CDR2 YSYEKL. The CDR3 DNA reads as TGCGCCAGCAGCCAAGCTATATCCCAGGAGAGCTACACCTTC. It specifies CASSQAISQESYTF.

This clone was observed a few times. V usage is TRBV4-1 and J usage is TRBJ1-3; D is unresolved. Germline CDR1 is MGHRA and CDR2 is YSYEKL. This CDR3 region has 15 residues. The V end lost 1 base, the J end lost 1 base, and 8 bases lay between the germline ends. The CDR3 bases are TGCGCCAGCAGCCAAGCATCCAAATCTGGAAACACCATATATTTT. Its protein product is CASSQASKSGNTIYF.

The V and J genes are TRBV28 and TRBJ1-1; 7 bases agree with TRBD1. The CDR3 loop spans 14 amino acids. Germline CDR1 and CDR2: MDHEN and SYDVKM. The V segment lost 7 bases and the J segment 5 bases; nucleotides outside the gene matches: 10. The CDR3: CASNIPGTATEAFF. The DNA of the CDR3 is TGTGCCAGCAATATCCCAGGGACAGCTACTGAAGCTTTCTTT.

The chain is built from TRBV29-1 and TRBJ1-1; D is perhaps TRBD1 (5 bases). V dropped 7 bases and J dropped 10 bases, with 16 bases sitting between them. In germline, CDR1 is SQVTM, CDR2 ANQGSEA. This CDR3 region has 11 residues. The CDR3 is CSAEGGAGAFF. CDR3 sequence (DNA): TGCAGCGCAGAGGGAGGGGCCGGAGCTTTCTTT.

The J gene is TRBJ2-7, the V gene TRBV5-1; D not resolved. CDR3 size: 15 residues. Germline loops: CDR1 SGHRS, CDR2 YFSETQ. V was pared by 0 bases and J by 1 base, with 11 bases between. The CDR3 DNA reads as TGCGCCAGCAGCTTGGCCTCGGTCCGTTCCTACGAGCAGTACTTC. It translates to CASSLASVRSYEQYF. Full variable domain (rest looked up from reference TRBV5-1 and TRBJ2-7): KAGVTQTPRYLIKTRGQQVTLSCSPISGHRSVSWYQQTPGQGLQFLFEYFSETQRNKGNFPGRFSGRQFSNSRSEMNVSTLELGDSALYLCASSLASVRSYEQYFGPGTRLTVT.

The rearrangement joins TRBV7-8 to TRBJ1-4; no clear D. The CDR3 length is 15 residues. CDR1 SGHVS and CDR2 FQNEAQ come from the germline V gene. V was trimmed by 7 bases and J by 4 bases, leaving 16 bases between them. CDR3 bases: TGTGCCAGCACCGTCTCGGGTGGATTTAATGAAAAACTGTTTTTT. Its protein is CASTVSGGFNEKLFF.

The chain combines TRBV11-2 with TRBJ1-2, with 7 bases that match TRBD1. From germline, CDR1 is SGHAT and CDR2 FQNNGV. CDR3 length: 12 amino acids. Trimming at V came to 6 bases and at J to 8 bases, leaving 6 bases not matched to a gene. The CDR3 spells CASSPDRDGYTF. Here the CDR3 DNA reads TGTGCCAGCAGTCCCGACAGGGACGGCTACACCTTC.

This sequence joins TRBV29-1 and TRBJ2-7, with TRBD1 matching 7 bases. CDR1 SQVTM and CDR2 ANQGSEA come from the germline V gene. This CDR3 region has 13 residues. V lost 4 bases, J lost 3 bases, and 6 bases stayed unmatched. The CDR3 coding sequence is TGCAGCGTTGGTGGGGGACAGTTCTACGAGCAGTACTTC. Translated, it gives CSVGGGQFYEQYF.

This chain connects TRBV27 to TRBJ1-4, with D unclear. V gave up 5 bases and J gave up 6 bases, with 10 bases separating them. CDR1 is MNHEY, CDR2 SMNVEV, per germline (reference sequence). The CDR3 spans 13 residues. CDR3 amino acids: CASSIRLDEKLFF. CDR3 sequence (DNA): TGTGCCAGCAGTATTAGACTGGATGAAAAACTGTTTTTT.

This clone has just a few counts. V gene TRBV7-6 combines with J gene TRBJ2-7; 8 positions agree with TRBD1. V lost 5 bases, J lost 1 base, and 7 bases stayed unmatched. This CDR3 is 15 amino acids long. Germline-derived CDR1 and CDR2 are SGHVS and FNYEAQ. The CDR3 nucleotides read TGTGCCAGCAGCCCCACCGGACAGGGATCCTACGAGCAGTACTTC. Its protein product is CASSPTGQGSYEQYF.

This chain connects TRBV7-2 to TRBJ1-2; 11 bases line up with TRBD1. There are 16 residues in the CDR3. Germline loops: CDR1 SGHTA, CDR2 FQGNSA. J lost 2 bases, V lost 7 bases, and 9 bases had no gene match. Here the CDR3 DNA reads TGTGCCAGCAACTCCCGGACAGGGGGCGCGAACTATGGCTACACCTTC. Residues: CASNSRTGGANYGYTF.